This T cell receptor beta chain was identified during a study of cytomegalovirus exposure and HLA in healthy donors. About the study: In terms of ancestry, the Caucasian-associated cluster contained around four fifths of the approximately 400 genotyped donors.

V was shortened by 4 bases and J by 6 bases, with 10 bases between the two germline ends. Germline assignment: CDR1 MRHNA and CDR2 SNTAGT. This CDR3 contains 13 residues. Findings and limits, study-wide: Most TCR sequences were rare, but some public TCRs occurred in many donors. Three chains tied to CMV proved CMV antigen-specific in vitro.

Turning to this clone: Its antigen is unidentified.

The PCR was carried out with 60 Vbeta primers and 13 Jbeta primers. The method was immunoSEQ multiplex PCR; TCRdb's version includes in-frame clones alone and lacks a portion of them. Of about 92,000 clones listed, around 85% are singletons. The chain uses TRBV6-4 and TRBJ1-5; D not resolved. This receptor was identified in a girl aged 2 to 9 in good health and CMV-seropositive. Sequencing was carried out using PBMCs. In nucleotides, the CDR3 is TGTGCCAGCAGTGCCCTCACCGGTCAGCCCCAGCATTTT. Encoded protein: CASSALTGQPQHF.